This TCR beta chain was sequenced in a study of PD-1 blockade in classical Hodgkin lymphoma. Method: immunoSEQ multiplex PCR; TCRdb's copy keeps in-frame clones and lacks some. The sample contains tens of thousands of clones, over 90% of which appear only once. The CDR3 runs 13 residues. The V segment lost 7 bases and the J segment 9 bases; nucleotides outside the gene matches: 3. From germline, CDR1 is SNHLY and CDR2 FYNNEI. Study-level points and caveats: Newly diagnosed patients were reported to start with lower TCR diversity than healthy donors.

As concerns this clone: Its antigen remains unknown.

Time point reported: newly diagnosed, previously untreated cHL patient sample. Acting as the comparison were PBMCs from newly diagnosed, untreated classical Hodgkin lymphoma. The clonotype was recovered from a human donor with classical Hodgkin lymphoma. The V gene is TRBV2, the J gene TRBJ2-1; 13 bases fit TRBD2. The sequenced sample was peripheral blood mononuclear cells (PBMCs). The CDR3 protein is CASTWTSGGEQFF. CDR3 bases: TGTGCCAGCACTTGGACTAGCGGGGGTGAGCAGTTCTTC.